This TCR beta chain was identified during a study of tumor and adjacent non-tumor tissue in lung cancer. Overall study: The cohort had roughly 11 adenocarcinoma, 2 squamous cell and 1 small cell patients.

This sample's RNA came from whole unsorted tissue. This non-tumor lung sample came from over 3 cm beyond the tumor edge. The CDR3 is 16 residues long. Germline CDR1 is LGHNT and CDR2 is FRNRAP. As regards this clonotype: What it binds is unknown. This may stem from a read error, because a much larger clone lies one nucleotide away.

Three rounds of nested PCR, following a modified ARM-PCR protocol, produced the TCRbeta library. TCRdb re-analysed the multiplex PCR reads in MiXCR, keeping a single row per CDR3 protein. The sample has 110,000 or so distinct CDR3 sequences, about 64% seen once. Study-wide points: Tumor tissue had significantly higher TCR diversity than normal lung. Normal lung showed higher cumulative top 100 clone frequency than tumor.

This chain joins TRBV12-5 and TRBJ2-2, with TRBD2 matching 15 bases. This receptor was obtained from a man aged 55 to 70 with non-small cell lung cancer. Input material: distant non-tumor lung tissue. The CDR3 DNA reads TGTGCCGGGGGACTAGCGGGAGGTATTTTCGTCAGGGAGCTGTTTTTT. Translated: CAGGLAGGIFVRELFF.